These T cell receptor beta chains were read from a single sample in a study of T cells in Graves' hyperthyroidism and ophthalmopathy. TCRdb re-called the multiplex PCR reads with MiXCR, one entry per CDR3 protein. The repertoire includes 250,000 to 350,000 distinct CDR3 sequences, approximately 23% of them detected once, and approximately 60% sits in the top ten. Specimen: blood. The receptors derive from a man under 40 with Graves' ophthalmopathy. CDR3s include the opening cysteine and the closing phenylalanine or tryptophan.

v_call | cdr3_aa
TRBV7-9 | CASSSYGVPGANVLTF
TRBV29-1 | CSGTSGNSETQYF
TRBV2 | CARGNGQTEAFF
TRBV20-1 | CSASNPLAAQETQYF
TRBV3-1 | CASSPHGTLGADTQYF
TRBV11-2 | CASSLDAGGEQYF
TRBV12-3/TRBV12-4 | CASSPSWGGARDTQYF
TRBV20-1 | CSAPTRTSGRKGEQYF
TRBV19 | CASSVTGSDTQYF
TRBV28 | CASSSSRHQYF
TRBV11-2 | CASGRGRDRVGNQPQHF
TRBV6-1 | CASSSLRHGYTF
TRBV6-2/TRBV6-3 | CASSLPGLAENEQYF
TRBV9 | CASSVEGGGPYNEQFF
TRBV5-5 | CASSPRQGAETQYF
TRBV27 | CASSPEGRAYGYTF
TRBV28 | CASRAMGPYNEQFF
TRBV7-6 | CASSPMAGGYQETQYF
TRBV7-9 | CASSLEVAGDYNEQFF
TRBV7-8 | CASRPTSPSTDTQYF
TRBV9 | CASSPGTSSDEQYF
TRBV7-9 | CASSNAGDLGQFF
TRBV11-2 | CASAPGTGLRDYGYTF
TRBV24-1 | CATSDLEGRDNEQFF
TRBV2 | CASRPRGDSPLHF
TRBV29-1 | CSAREMDRASYEQYF